These 12 T cell receptor beta chains were all obtained from the same sample, sequenced in a study of CD8 T cell repertoires and HIV-1 epitope variants (dated by TCRdb to the early 2020s). Receptor libraries were prepared by the immunoSEQ multiplex PCR assay. This is the immuneACCESS table as TCRdb keeps it, with only in-frame sequences that have V and J called. A part of the clones is gone; compared with another copy, unresolved V genes explain less than half, and the rest is unexplained. The table for this sample lists a few thousand clones; roughly 70% of them were counted only once. The ten largest clonotypes hold over 35% of the sample. Antigens of these TCRs are unknown. Sequenced input: cultured CD8+ T cells derived from PBMCs. Source of these receptors: a male donor with HIV.

There are a few counts of this clone. V and J are TRBV2 and TRBJ2-1; possible D gene TRBD2, 6 bases. The V end was cut by 6 bases, the J end by 5 bases, with 14 bases between. CDR3 length equals 14 residues. The V gene's germline CDR1 is SNHLY and CDR2 FYNNEI. CDR3 in DNA: TGTGCCAGCAGCACTAGCACCCTGGACAATGAGCAGTTCTTC. Translated: CASSTSTLDNEQFF.

The gene calls are TRBV28 and TRBJ1-1; TRBD1 aligns across 8 bases. CDR1 is MDHEN and CDR2 is SYDVKM in the germline V gene. The CDR3 is made up of 13 amino acids. J was trimmed by 4 bases and V by 6 bases; bases with no gene match: 4. The CDR3 here is CASRWTGPTEAFF. The CDR3 DNA reads TGTGCCAGCAGGTGGACAGGGCCCACTGAAGCTTTCTTT.

This clone was counted only a few times. The V call is TRBV28, the J call TRBJ2-7, with D uncertain. CDR3 length: 12 amino acids. CDR1 and CDR2 from the germline V gene are MDHEN and SYDVKM. V shed 1 base and J shed 7 bases, with 8 bases lying between them. The CDR3, as DNA: TGTGCCAGCAGTTTATCTGGCAGGGAGCAGTACTTC. Its protein is CASSLSGREQYF.

The V and J genes are TRBV7-8 and TRBJ2-1; tentatively, D is TRBD1 (5 bases). Trimming shortened V by 3 bases and J by 8 bases, and 8 bases separated the two germline ends. Germline CDR1 is SGHVS and CDR2 is FQNEAQ. CDR3 length: 12 amino acids. The CDR3 region is CASSFRVDEQFF. The CDR3 nucleotides are TGTGCCAGCAGCTTCAGGGTAGATGAGCAGTTCTTC.

The sample holds a few counts of this clone. This rearrangement joins TRBV2 to TRBJ1-1; TRBD1 matches 9 bases. J lost 5 bases, V lost 8 bases, and 6 bases had no gene match. The CDR3 runs 13 residues. Germline V lookup: CDR1 SNHLY, CDR2 FYNNEI. CDR3 DNA sequence: TGTGCCAGCCGCGGGACAGGGAGTACTGAAGCTTTCTTT. Encoded protein: CASRGTGSTEAFF.

The rearrangement links TRBV5-4 to TRBJ2-3; D gene uncertain. Germline values: CDR1 SGHNT, CDR2 YYREEE (reference sequence). Trimming took 4 bases from V and 11 from J, leaving 11 bases between them. This CDR3 has 11 residues. CDR3 nucleotide sequence: TGTGCCAGCAGCCATGACCCGGGGCAGTATTTT. It specifies CASSHDPGQYF.

This chain joins TRBV19 and TRBJ1-2; tentative D call: TRBD1 (6 bases). With 1 base removed from V and 3 bases from J, the gap between germline ends came to 12 bases. CDR1 and CDR2 (germline): LNHDA, SQIVND (reference sequence). The CDR3 contains 15 residues. The CDR3: CASSIGPGEDYGYTF. In DNA, the CDR3 is TGTGCCAGTAGTATAGGCCCAGGGGAGGACTATGGCTACACCTTC.

This chain uses TRBV5-8 with TRBJ2-7; D uncertain. V was cut by 5 bases and J by 0 bases, with 15 bases left in between. Germline CDR1 is SGHTS and CDR2 is YDEGEE. There are 15 residues in the CDR3. For the CDR3, the DNA is TGTGCCAGCAGTTCACAGAGCCCCAGCTCCTACGAGCAGTACTTC. Translation gives CASSSQSPSSYEQYF.

J is TRBJ1-4 and V is TRBV27, with TRBD1 as a possible D gene (6 bases). Germline CDR1 MNHEY, CDR2 SMNVEV (reference sequence). Trimming removed 5 bases at V and 6 bases at J, with 16 bases between. There are 15 residues in the CDR3. The CDR3 here is CASSPWTDEDEKLFF. DNA of the CDR3: TGTGCCAGCAGTCCTTGGACAGATGAGGATGAAAAACTGTTTTTT.

CDR3 sequence (DNA): TGTGCCAGCAGTTTGCGGCTGGTAGCTAACACTGAAGCTTTCTTT. It yields the protein CASSLRLVANTEAFF. The chain has TRBV28 and TRBJ1-1; unclear D gene. V lost 3 bases and J 2 bases, leaving 13 bases between the germline ends. Per the germline V gene, CDR1 is MDHEN and CDR2 is SYDVKM. This CDR3 has 15 residues.

This clone was recorded once. The chain recombines TRBV9 with TRBJ2-3; no clear D. Germline V gives CDR1 SGDLS, CDR2 YYNGEE. V lost 3 bases and J lost 4, with 6 bases in between. The CDR3 consists of 12 residues. The CDR3 bases are TGTGCCAGCAGCGCCGGGTCAGATACGCAGTATTTT. Translated, it gives CASSAGSDTQYF.

The V and J genes are TRBV28 and TRBJ2-7, with 8 bases fitting TRBD2. The CDR3 length is 15 residues. Germline CDR1 and CDR2: MDHEN and SYDVKM. With V trimmed by 6 bases and J by 1 base, 8 bases remained unmatched. The CDR3 DNA is TGTGCCAGCAGACTAGCGGCTGCAAATTCCTACGAGCAGTACTTC. Protein: CASRLAAANSYEQYF.